These 24 T cell receptor beta chains were all obtained from the same sample, sequenced in a study of radiotherapy plus CTLA-4 blockade in lung cancer. Libraries were prepared by immunoSEQ multiplex PCR; TCRdb keeps only in-frame clonotypes and omits some of them. The sample includes tens of thousands of clones, approximately 86% of them seen just once. The sequencing used peripheral blood, collected from a patient treated with radiotherapy plus ipilimumab. The receptors were sampled from a human donor with non-small cell lung cancer who had stable disease on radiotherapy plus ipilimumab.

This chain links TRBV7-3 with TRBJ2-3, with 10 bases fitting TRBD2. CDR3 length: 16 residues. Unmatched junction bases numbered 5, after V lost 1 base and J lost 4 bases. Germline CDR1 SGHTA, CDR2 FQGTGA. The CDR3 loop reads CASSLRLAGAADTQYF. Here the CDR3 DNA reads TGTGCCAGCAGCTTAAGGCTAGCGGGGGCCGCAGATACGCAGTATTTT.

This clone was picked up one time. This rearrangement joins TRBV21-1 to TRBJ2-1; the table's D gene call, TRBD1, was not cross checked with the DNA. TRBV21-1 has pseudogene status. The CDR3 spans 10 residues. Written as DNA, the CDR3 is TGTGCCAGGAAGAGGACAGGGCAGTTCTTC. It codes for CARKRTGQFF.

This clone was counted between two and nine times. The chain is built from TRBV13 and TRBJ2-7, with 7 bases aligning to TRBD1. Germline lookup yields CDR1 PRHDT and CDR2 FYEKMQ (reference sequence). The CDR3 is 13 amino acids. The V and J ends lost 4 bases and 4 bases, in that order; junction bases with no gene match: 4. In DNA form, the CDR3 reads TGTGCCAGCAGCTCACAGGGGATTTACGAGCAGTACTTC. Translated, it gives CASSSQGIYEQYF.

This chain uses TRBV9 with TRBJ2-3; D is undetermined. Germline V lookup: CDR1 SGDLS, CDR2 YYNGEE. Trimming removed 1 base at V and 5 bases at J, with 11 bases between. CDR3 length: 14 amino acids. CDR3: CASSVRPTLDTQYF. In nucleotides, the CDR3 is TGTGCCAGCAGCGTAAGACCAACTCTAGATACGCAGTATTTT.

This sequence joins TRBV9 and TRBJ2-1, with TRBD2 matching over 7 bases. The ends lost 3 bases at V and 10 bases at J; junction bases unmatched: 1. CDR1 and CDR2 (germline): SGDLS, YYNGEE. The CDR3 runs 11 residues. DNA for the CDR3: TGTGCCAGCAGCGGGCGGGGGGAGCAGTTCTTC. This codes for CASSGRGEQFF.

The chain joins TRBV19 to TRBJ1-2, with D unclear. The CDR3 has 15 residues. Germline V CDR1 and CDR2: LNHDA, SQIVND (reference sequence). Trimming removed 3 bases at V and 2 bases at J, with 13 bases between. The DNA for the CDR3 is TGTGCCAGTAGTATGGATGGGCAGCCGAACTATGGCTACACCTTC. Residues: CASSMDGQPNYGYTF.

The genes are TRBV7-3 and TRBJ1-1; weak D call: TRBD1 (6 bases). This CDR3 spans 14 amino acids. Germline-derived CDR1 and CDR2 are SGHTA and FQGTGA. V gave up 8 bases and J gave up 4 bases, with 17 bases separating them. The chain's CDR3 is CASRAGGLSTEAFF. For the CDR3, the DNA is TGTGCCAGCCGGGCGGGGGGGCTGAGCACTGAAGCTTTCTTT. The full variable domain, in which reference TRBV7-3 and TRBJ1-1 provide the parts outside the CDR3, is GAGVSQTPSNKVTEKGKYVELRCDPISGHTALYWYRQSLGQGPEFLIYFQGTGAADDSGLPNDRFFAVRPEGSVSTLKIQRTERGDSAVYLCASRAGGLSTEAFFGQGTRLTVV.

The gene calls are TRBV7-2 and TRBJ2-1, with 9 bases lining up with TRBD2. The CDR3 has 16 residues. The ends lost 6 bases at V and 6 bases at J; junction bases unmatched: 12. In germline, CDR1 is SGHTA, CDR2 FQGNSA. This CDR3 reads CASSRDAGGLPNEQFF. The CDR3 nucleotides are TGTGCCAGCAGTAGAGACGCGGGGGGGCTCCCCAATGAGCAGTTCTTC.

The chain couples TRBV6-5 to TRBJ1-2; D remains ambiguous. The germline V gene has CDR1 MNHEY and CDR2 SVGAGI. The CDR3 totals 13 residues. Trimming shortened V by 5 bases and J by 6 bases, and 13 bases separated the two germline ends. The chain's CDR3 is CASSEAHGNGYTF. In DNA, the CDR3 is TGTGCCAGCAGTGAAGCCCATGGGAATGGCTACACCTTC.

The chain is built from TRBV14 and TRBJ1-1; 10 bases agree with TRBD1. CDR1 is SGHDN and CDR2 is FVKESK in the germline V gene. V trimming: 6 bases; J trimming: 1 base; junction bases outside the gene matches: 2. The CDR3 runs to 14 residues. This CDR3 reads CASSRDRGNTEAFF. The CDR3 DNA reads TGTGCCAGCAGTCGGGACAGGGGGAACACTGAAGCTTTCTTT.

V is TRBV28 and J is TRBJ2-1, with a weak D call TRBD2 (5 bases). Trimming left V 6 bases short and J 4 bases short, with 7 bases between. The CDR3 length is 12 residues. Germline values: CDR1 MDHEN, CDR2 SYDVKM. The chain's CDR3 is CASRSGYNEQFF. The CDR3 nucleotides read TGTGCCAGCAGGAGCGGTTACAATGAGCAGTTCTTC.

The chain uses TRBV30 and TRBJ1-2; the D gene is possibly TRBD1 (6 bases). Trimming shortened V by 3 bases and J by 4 bases, and 9 bases separated the two germline ends. The CDR3 totals 12 residues. CDR1 and CDR2 (germline): GTSNPN, SVGIG (reference sequence). CDR3 residues: CAWSPDSYGYTF. The CDR3 bases are TGTGCCTGGAGCCCGGACAGCTATGGCTACACCTTC.

The rearrangement uses TRBV28 and TRBJ1-4, with unresolved D. The V end lost 5 bases, the J end lost 2 bases, and 12 bases lay between the germline ends. Germline CDR1 MDHEN, CDR2 SYDVKM. The CDR3 is 15 amino acids. The CDR3: CASSPPGVTNEKLFF. CDR3 sequence (DNA): TGTGCCAGCAGTCCACCGGGTGTGACTAATGAAAAACTGTTTTTT.

This clone was observed a handful of times. This rearrangement joins TRBV19 to TRBJ2-2, with D possibly matching TRBD1 (6 bases). CDR1 is LNHDA and CDR2 is SQIVND in the germline V gene (reference sequence). The CDR3 length is 13 residues. Trimming pared 5 bases from V and 5 bases from J, leaving 9 bases between. The CDR3 coding sequence is TGTGCCAGTAGTGAACAGGGAACCGGGGAGCTGTTTTTT. Its translation is CASSEQGTGELFF.

The count of this clone is one. The chain has TRBV4-2 and TRBJ1-1; 12 bases are shared with TRBD1. The J segment lost 4 bases and the V segment lost 1 base, leaving 4 bases of the junction unmatched. This CDR3 comprises 16 residues. CDR1 LGHNA and CDR2 YNFKEQ come from the germline V gene. In DNA form, the CDR3 reads TGTGCCAGCAGCCAAGGGGACAGGGGGCGGGCCACTGAAGCTTTCTTT. It specifies CASSQGDRGRATEAFF.

The chain links TRBV5-1 to TRBJ2-5; D is unresolved. CDR1 is SGHRS, CDR2 YFSETQ, per germline. This CDR3 region has 12 residues. Trimming cost V 5 bases and J 1 base, with 6 bases left between them. CDR3 in DNA: TGCGCCAGCAGTCGACCCCAAGAGACCCAGTACTTC. Translating gives CASSRPQETQYF.

This chain joins TRBV5-1 and TRBJ2-5, with 10 bases that match TRBD1. In germline, CDR1 is SGHRS, CDR2 YFSETQ. The CDR3 has 14 amino acids. Losses at the gene ends were 5 bases for V and 5 bases for J; bases not matched to a gene: 6. CDR3: CASSYDRGLETQYF. The CDR3 bases are TGCGCCAGCAGTTATGACAGGGGGCTGGAGACCCAGTACTTC.

The rearrangement uses TRBV19 and TRBJ2-7; 7 bases map to TRBD2. The CDR3 sequence is 15 residues long. V shed 6 bases, J shed 2 bases, and the junction held 10 bases outside the gene matches. Germline loops: CDR1 LNHDA, CDR2 SQIVND (reference sequence). CDR3 sequence: CASSHRGLAAYEQYF. CDR3 coding DNA: TGTGCCAGTAGCCACCGCGGGCTAGCGGCCTACGAGCAGTACTTC.

This chain joins TRBV11-2 and TRBJ1-2, with 9 bases that match TRBD1. Germline V gene sequence: CDR1 SGHAT, CDR2 FQNNGV. The CDR3 length is 14 residues. The V segment lost 5 bases and the J segment 8 bases; nucleotides outside the gene matches: 9. CDR3 sequence (DNA): TGTGCCAGCAGCCTAGCGGGACAGGGCGAAGGCTACACCTTC. It specifies CASSLAGQGEGYTF.

This clone was picked up a small number of times. The chain is built from TRBV5-4 and TRBJ2-5; maybe TRBD1 (7 bases). The V end lost 2 bases, the J end lost 5 bases, and 16 bases lay between the germline ends. The germline V gene has CDR1 SGHNT and CDR2 YYREEE (reference sequence). The CDR3 runs to 15 residues. The DNA for the CDR3 is TGTGCCAGCAGCTTAGGGCAGGGGGGCTGGGAGACCCAGTACTTC. This codes for CASSLGQGGWETQYF. Looking up the rest from reference TRBV5-4 and TRBJ2-5 gives the full variable domain: ETGVTQSPTHLIKTRGQQVTLRCSSQSGHNTVSWYQQALGQGPQFIFQYYREEENGRGNFPPRFSGLQFPNYSSELNVNALELDDSALYLCASSLGQGGWETQYFGPGTRLLVL.

The chain employs TRBV6-1 and TRBJ1-4; possible D gene TRBD1, 5 bases. The germline CDR1 and CDR2 sequences are MNHNS and SASEGT. The V end lost 5 bases, the J end lost 5 bases, and 15 bases lay between the germline ends. This CDR3 region has 15 residues. This CDR3 reads CASSQGGVYNEKLFF. The CDR3 region has the DNA TGTGCCAGCAGTCAGGGAGGGGTATACAATGAAAAACTGTTTTTT.

This chain connects TRBV19 to TRBJ1-2; unclear D gene. V was shortened by 7 bases and J by 4 bases, with 16 bases between the two germline ends. Germline lookup yields CDR1 LNHDA and CDR2 SQIVND (reference sequence). The CDR3 has 14 residues. CDR3 coding DNA: TGTGCCAGTACCCCAAAGGAGGGTGGCTATGGCTACACCTTC. Protein sequence: CASTPKEGGYGYTF.

This clone was observed a single time. The V gene is TRBV18, the J gene TRBJ1-1, with 7 bases matching TRBD1. The germline V gene encodes CDR1 KGHSH and CDR2 LQKENI. The CDR3 is made up of 13 amino acids. Trimming took 5 bases from V and 8 from J; bases not matched to a gene: 8. CDR3 sequence reads: CASSLGQPREAFF. CDR3 bases: TGTGCCAGCTCATTGGGACAGCCCCGGGAAGCTTTCTTT. Full variable domain (remainder filled in from reference TRBV18 and TRBJ1-1): NAGVMQNPRHLVRRRGQEARLRCSPMKGHSHVYWYRQLPEEGLKFMVYLQKENIIDESGMPKERFSAEFPKEGPSILRIQQVVRGDSAAYFCASSLGQPREAFFGQGTRLTVV.

CDR3 amino acids: CASSFRQGPDTQYF. CDR3 DNA: TGTGCCAGCAGCTTCCGACAGGGCCCAGATACGCAGTATTTT. V gene TRBV5-4 combines with J gene TRBJ2-3; 7 bases are shared with TRBD1. There are 14 residues in the CDR3. V lost 2 bases and J lost 4; bases outside the gene matches: 4. The germline gives CDR1 SGHNT, CDR2 YYREEE (reference sequence).